This T cell receptor (beta chain) was identified in a study of T cells in localized non-small cell lung cancer. Study-wide results and caveats: There was higher T cell clonality in uninvolved adjacent lung than in tumor, and it was highest there. Appearing in adjacent lung were a median about 60 of the top 100 tumor clones.

The assay was immunoSEQ multiplex PCR, and TCRdb's table has in-frame clones only and misses some. The sample lists 20,000 to 25,000 clones, 80% to 85% occurring once. This clone was seen just once. What it recognizes is unknown. J gave up 4 bases and V 3 bases, and 7 bases lay outside the gene matches. Looked up from germline, CDR1 is ENHRY and CDR2 is SYGVKD. CDR3 size: 15 residues. V usage is TRBV10-3 and J usage is TRBJ2-7; TRBD1 matches at 9 bases. The material sequenced was PBMCs, taken before any cancer treatment. The receptor comes from a man aged 35 to 69 with stage II lung adenocarcinoma. The DNA for the CDR3 is TGTGCCATCAGTGATTCGGACAGGGGCAAGTACGAGCAGTACTTC. This translates into CAISDSDRGKYEQYF.